Below, one T cell receptor (beta chain) is given with its context. The antigen is not known. The PCR had 60 Vbeta and 13 Jbeta primers. TCRdb's copy holds only in-frame clones and misses some; the assay was immunoSEQ multiplex PCR. There are 200,000 or so clones in the sample; over 80% occur only once, and around 1.2% lies in the top ten. These data come from a study of cytomegalovirus exposure and HLA in healthy donors. CDR1 and CDR2 from the germline V gene are GTSNPN and SVGIG (reference sequence). V shed 7 bases, J shed 6 bases, and the junction held 4 bases outside the gene matches. The CDR3 is made up of 11 amino acids. Study outcomes and limitations: Listed as cytomegalovirus-associated were 164 TCR beta chains.

This sequence joins TRBV30 and TRBJ2-7; 9 bases line up with TRBD1. The sequencing input was PBMCs. The sequence was obtained from a young man in good health and CMV-seronegative. CDR3 residues: CALGQGSEQYF. The CDR3 DNA reads TGTGCCTTAGGACAGGGGAGCGAGCAGTACTTC.